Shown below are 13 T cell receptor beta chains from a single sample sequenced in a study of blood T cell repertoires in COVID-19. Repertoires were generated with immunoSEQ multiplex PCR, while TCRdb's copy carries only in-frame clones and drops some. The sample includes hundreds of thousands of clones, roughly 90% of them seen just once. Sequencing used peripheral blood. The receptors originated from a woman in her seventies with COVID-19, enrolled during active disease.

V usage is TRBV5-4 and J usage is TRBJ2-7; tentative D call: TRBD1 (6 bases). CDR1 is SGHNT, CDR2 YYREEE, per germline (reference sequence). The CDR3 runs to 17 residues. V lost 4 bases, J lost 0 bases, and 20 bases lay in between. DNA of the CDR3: TGTGCCAGCAGCCCGGCACAGGGATTCCCCAGCTCCTACGAGCAGTACTTC. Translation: CASSPAQGFPSSYEQYF.

The CDR3 spells CASRGQENTEAFF. For the CDR3, the DNA is TGTGCCAGCCGAGGGCAGGAGAACACTGAAGCTTTCTTT. The chain couples TRBV9 to TRBJ1-1; D is ambiguous. Germline assignment: CDR1 SGDLS and CDR2 YYNGEE. V lost 7 bases, J lost 1 base, and 11 bases lay in between. This CDR3 contains 13 residues.

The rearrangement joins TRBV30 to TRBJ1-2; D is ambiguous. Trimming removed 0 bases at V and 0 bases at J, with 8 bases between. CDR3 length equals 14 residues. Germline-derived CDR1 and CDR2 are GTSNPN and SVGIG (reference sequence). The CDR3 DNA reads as TGTGCCTGGAGTGTATGGGAGTCTAACTATGGCTACACCTTC. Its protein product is CAWSVWESNYGYTF.

CDR3 residues: CASSHPSGQGFRATGNTIYF. CDR3 sequence (DNA): TGTGCCAGCAGCCACCCCTCGGGACAGGGTTTTAGGGCCACTGGAAACACCATATATTTT. This chain connects TRBV7-8 to TRBJ1-3; 9 bases agree with TRBD1. Per germline, CDR1 SGHVS and CDR2 FQNEAQ. This CDR3 has 20 amino acids. Unmatched junction bases numbered 19, after V lost 5 bases and J lost 2 bases.

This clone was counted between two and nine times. CDR3 sequence (DNA): TGTGCCAGCAGTTTAGGACAGGGTTTGGCACCCCTCCACTTT. Protein product: CASSLGQGLAPLHF. The gene calls are TRBV28 and TRBJ1-6; 8 bases fit TRBD1. This CDR3 is built from 14 residues. Germline CDR1 reads MDHEN; CDR2 reads SYDVKM. V lost 2 bases and J lost 11; bases outside the gene matches: 5.

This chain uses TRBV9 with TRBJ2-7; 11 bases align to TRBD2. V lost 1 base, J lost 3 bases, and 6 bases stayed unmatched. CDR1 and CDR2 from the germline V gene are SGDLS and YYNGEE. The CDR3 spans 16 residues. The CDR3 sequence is CASSVFGTSGIYEQYF. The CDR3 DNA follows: TGTGCCAGCAGCGTATTCGGGACTAGCGGAATCTACGAGCAGTACTTC.

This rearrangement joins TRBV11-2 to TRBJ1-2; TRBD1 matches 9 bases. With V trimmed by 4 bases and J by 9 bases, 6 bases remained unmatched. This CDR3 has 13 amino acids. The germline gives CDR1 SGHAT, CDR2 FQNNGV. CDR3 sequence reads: CASSSGQGISYTF. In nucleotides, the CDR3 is TGTGCCAGCAGCTCCGGACAGGGGATTAGCTACACCTTC.

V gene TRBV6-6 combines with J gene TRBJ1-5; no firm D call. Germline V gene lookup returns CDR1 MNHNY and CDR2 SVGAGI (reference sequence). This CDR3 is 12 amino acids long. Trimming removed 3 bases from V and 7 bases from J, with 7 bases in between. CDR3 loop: CASSYVAQPQHF. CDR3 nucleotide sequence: TGTGCCAGCAGTTATGTAGCGCAGCCCCAGCATTTT.

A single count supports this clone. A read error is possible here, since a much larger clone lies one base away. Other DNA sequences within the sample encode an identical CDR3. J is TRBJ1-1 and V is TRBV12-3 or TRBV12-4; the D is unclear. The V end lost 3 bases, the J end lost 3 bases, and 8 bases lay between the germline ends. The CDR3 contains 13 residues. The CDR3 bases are TGTGCCAGCAGTTTGGGAGAGGACACTGAAGCTTTCTTT. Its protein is CASSLGEDTEAFF.

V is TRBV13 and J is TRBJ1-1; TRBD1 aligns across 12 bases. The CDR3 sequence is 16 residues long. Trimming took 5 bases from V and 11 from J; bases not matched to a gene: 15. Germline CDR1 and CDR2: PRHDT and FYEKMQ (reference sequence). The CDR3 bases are TGTGCCAGCAGCCCCAATACCGGGACAGGGGGCTTGGGGGCTTTCTTT. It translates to CASSPNTGTGGLGAFF.

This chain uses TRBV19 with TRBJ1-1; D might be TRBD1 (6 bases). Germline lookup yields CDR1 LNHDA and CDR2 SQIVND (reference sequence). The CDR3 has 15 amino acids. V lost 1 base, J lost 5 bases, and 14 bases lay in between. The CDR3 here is CASSIATRGSTEAFF. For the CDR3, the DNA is TGTGCCAGTAGTATAGCTACCAGGGGATCGACTGAAGCTTTCTTT.

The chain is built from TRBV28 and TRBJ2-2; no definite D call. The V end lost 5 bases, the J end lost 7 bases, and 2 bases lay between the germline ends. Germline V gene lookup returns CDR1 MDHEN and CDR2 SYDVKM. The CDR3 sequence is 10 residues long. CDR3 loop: CASSHGELFF. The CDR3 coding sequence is TGTGCCAGCAGTCACGGGGAGCTGTTTTTT.

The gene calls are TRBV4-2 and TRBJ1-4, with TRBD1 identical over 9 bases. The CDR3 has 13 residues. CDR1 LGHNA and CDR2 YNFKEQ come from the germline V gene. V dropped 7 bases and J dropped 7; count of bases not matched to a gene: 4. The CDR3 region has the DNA TGTGCCAGCACACAGGGGGCAGGTGAAAAACTGTTTTTT. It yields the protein CASTQGAGEKLFF.